These 26 T cell receptor beta chains originate from one sample sequenced in a study of control samples from healthy donors and cancer patients. Method: immunoSEQ multiplex PCR; TCRdb's copy keeps in-frame clones and lacks some. The table records 100,000 or so clones, roughly 80% of them present only once. The sample comprised blood. All receptors derive from a woman in her forties or fifties in good health.

The V and J genes are TRBV29-1 and TRBJ1-2, with D unresolved. Germline V lookup: CDR1 SQVTM, CDR2 ANQGSEA. The CDR3 is 13 residues long. Deletions cut 0 bases from V and 8 bases from J, with 13 bases between. CDR3 protein: CSVEDRVSRGYTF. The CDR3 coding sequence is TGCAGCGTTGAAGATCGGGTCTCGCGGGGCTACACCTTC.

The genes are TRBV5-6 and TRBJ1-2, with D possibly TRBD1 on 6 matching bases. The CDR3 runs 15 residues. Trimming stripped 2 bases from V and 7 bases from J, with 18 bases between. Germline loops: CDR1 SGHDT, CDR2 YYEEEE. The CDR3 DNA follows: TGTGCCAGCAGCTTCGGGAGGCAGGACAGCTTTGGCTACACCTTC. It codes for CASSFGRQDSFGYTF.

This clone has a handful of counts. This rearrangement joins TRBV5-6 to TRBJ1-2, with a weak D call TRBD1 (6 bases). Germline CDR1 and CDR2: SGHDT and YYEEEE. V was trimmed by 3 bases and J by 8 bases, leaving 14 bases between them. This CDR3 is 13 amino acids long. In DNA, the CDR3 is TGTGCCAGCAGCTCCGGGACAACCAAGGGCTACACCTTC. As protein: CASSSGTTKGYTF.

V and J are TRBV6-5 and TRBJ2-7; D may correspond to TRBD1 or TRBD2 (5 bases each). Germline V CDR1 and CDR2: MNHEY, SVGAGI. Trimming removed 0 bases from V and 6 bases from J, with 15 bases in between. This CDR3 has 15 amino acids. DNA of the CDR3: TGTGCCAGCAGTTACTCGTGGGGGTCGGAGAGCGAGCAGTACTTC. Protein sequence: CASSYSWGSESEQYF.

CDR3 residues: CANRQGANEKLFF. The DNA of the CDR3 is TGTGCCAACCGACAGGGGGCTAATGAAAAACTGTTTTTT. V is TRBV6-5 and J is TRBJ1-4; 9 positions agree with TRBD1. The CDR3 spans 13 residues. V lost 10 bases to trimming and J lost 3 bases; unmatched junction nucleotides: 3. Germline CDR1 reads MNHEY; CDR2 reads SVGAGI.

J is TRBJ2-4 and V is TRBV19; possible D gene TRBD2, 5 bases. The CDR3 is 15 amino acids. Germline lookup yields CDR1 LNHDA and CDR2 SQIVND (reference sequence). Trimming took 4 bases from V and 2 from J, leaving 12 bases between them. CDR3 in DNA: TGTGCCAGTAGTACAACTAGGGAGTCCAAAAACATTCAGTACTTC. This gives the protein CASSTTRESKNIQYF.

In this sample, this clone turned up a few times. The rearrangement joins TRBV29-1 to TRBJ2-1; possibly TRBD1 for D (6 bases). The CDR3 contains 14 residues. Germline V gene lookup returns CDR1 SQVTM and CDR2 ANQGSEA. Trimming removed 7 bases from V and 0 bases from J, with 13 bases in between. CDR3 sequence reads: CSGGGQNSYNEQFF. The CDR3 DNA sequence: TGCAGCGGTGGAGGACAGAACTCCTACAATGAGCAGTTCTTC.

The chain recombines TRBV28 with TRBJ2-5; D may be TRBD1 (9 bases). Germline-derived CDR1 and CDR2 are MDHEN and SYDVKM. The CDR3 totals 15 residues. Deletions cut 8 bases from V and 4 bases from J, with 20 bases between. The CDR3 protein is CASQPGGGQGETQYF. The CDR3 bases are TGTGCCAGCCAGCCCGGGGGGGGACAGGGAGAGACCCAGTACTTC.

The genes are TRBV27 and TRBJ1-3; D unclear. The CDR3 spans 13 residues. The germline V gene has CDR1 MNHEY and CDR2 SMNVEV (reference sequence). Trimming left V 4 bases short and J 0 bases short, with 4 bases between. The CDR3 DNA follows: TGTGCCAGCAGTTCCCTCTCTGGAAACACCATATATTTT. Translating gives CASSSLSGNTIYF.

This chain uses TRBV14 with TRBJ2-7; 7 nucleotides align to TRBD1. The length of the CDR3 is 18 residues. The trim removed 1 base at V and 0 bases at J, leaving 12 bases unmatched. CDR1 and CDR2 from the germline V gene are SGHDN and FVKESK. Here the CDR3 reads CASSQGTLTGVISYEQYF. CDR3 nucleotide sequence: TGTGCCAGCAGCCAAGGGACACTTACAGGGGTTATCTCCTACGAGCAGTACTTC.

The rearrangement uses TRBV5-1 and TRBJ2-7; D may be TRBD1 (5 bases). This CDR3 comprises 16 residues. CDR1 is SGHRS, CDR2 YFSETQ, per germline. Trimming stripped 6 bases from V and 0 bases from J, with 19 bases between. The chain's CDR3 is CASTRMGQGSSYEQYF. The DNA for the CDR3 is TGCGCCAGCACCCGGATGGGGCAGGGAAGCTCCTACGAGCAGTACTTC.

This chain joins TRBV11-1 and TRBJ2-5, with 9 nucleotides matching TRBD1. The CDR3 has 16 amino acids. V was pared by 5 bases and J by 5 bases, with 12 bases of the junction left unmatched. Germline V lookup: CDR1 SGHAT, CDR2 FQDESV (reference sequence). CDR3 nucleotides: TGTGCCAGCAGCCTTCTGCTTAGACAGGGGGAGGAGACCCAGTACTTC. Its translation: CASSLLLRQGEETQYF.

J is TRBJ2-3 and V is TRBV5-4; weak D call: TRBD2 (7 bases). Germline loops: CDR1 SGHNT, CDR2 YYREEE (reference sequence). This CDR3 spans 14 amino acids. Trimming left V 5 bases short and J 4 bases short, with 14 bases between. For the CDR3, the DNA is TGTGCCAGCAGGAGGGGGGGGGACGCAGATACGCAGTATTTT. It is translated as CASRRGGDADTQYF.

A remark on this clone: The same CDR3 also results from other DNA sequences found in this sample. J is TRBJ2-1 and V is TRBV7-3, with D perhaps being TRBD1 or TRBD2 (5 bases each). V dropped 0 bases and J dropped 8 bases, with 8 bases sitting between them. In germline, CDR1 is SGHTA, CDR2 FQGTGA. CDR3 size: 13 residues. The CDR3 DNA reads TGTGCCAGCAGCTTAACGAGAGGGGATGAGCAGTTCTTC. Its translation: CASSLTRGDEQFF.

The genes are TRBV13 and TRBJ1-1, with D uncertain. The CDR3 length is 13 residues. The germline gives CDR1 PRHDT, CDR2 FYEKMQ (reference sequence). V gave up 2 bases and J gave up 6 bases, with 10 bases separating them. The CDR3 bases are TGTGCCAGCAGCTTAAACCCCGCCTCTGAAGCTTTCTTT. Translation: CASSLNPASEAFF.

V and J are TRBV11-1 and TRBJ1-1; TRBD1 aligns across 7 bases. This CDR3 is built from 14 residues. V lost 6 bases, J lost 2 bases, and 6 bases stayed unmatched. Germline lookup yields CDR1 SGHAT and CDR2 FQDESV (reference sequence). The CDR3: CASRAGTANTEAFF. The CDR3 bases are TGTGCCAGCAGGGCCGGGACAGCTAACACTGAAGCTTTCTTT.

The CDR3 nucleotides are TGTGCCAGCTCACGCCTCCAGGACCCTGGAAACACCATATATTTT. Encoded protein: CASSRLQDPGNTIYF. The chain carries TRBV18 and TRBJ1-3; D is ambiguous. CDR3 length equals 15 residues. Trimming pared 4 bases from V and 2 bases from J, leaving 12 bases between. CDR1 is KGHSH, CDR2 LQKENI, per germline.

This clone was seen a single time. The chain employs TRBV3-1 (or the pseudogene TRBV3-2) and TRBJ1-4, with D uncertain. V lost 2 bases and J 0 bases, leaving 16 bases between the germline ends. The CDR3 consists of 18 residues. Germline CDR1 is LGHDT and CDR2 is YNNKEL (reference sequence). CDR3 bases: TGTGCCAGCAGCCAACTCCCCCCCCTAGGTGCAACTAATGAAAAACTGTTTTTT. This sequence encodes CASSQLPPLGATNEKLFF.

The V call is TRBV27, the J call TRBJ1-6; the D is unclear. The CDR3 sequence is 15 residues long. V was trimmed by 6 bases and J by 7 bases, leaving 16 bases between them. The germline CDR1 and CDR2 sequences are MNHEY and SMNVEV (reference sequence). The CDR3 sequence is CASRSLGLENSPLHF. Written as DNA, the CDR3 is TGTGCCAGCAGATCCTTGGGGTTGGAGAATTCACCCCTCCACTTT.

This chain joins TRBV6-5 and TRBJ2-2, with 9 positions matching TRBD1. Germline V gives CDR1 MNHEY, CDR2 SVGAGI. The CDR3 covers 14 residues. With 7 bases clipped from V and 7 bases from J, the junction kept 7 bases outside the gene matches. CDR3 sequence: CASILDRGIGELFF. In nucleotides, the CDR3 is TGTGCCAGCATCCTCGACAGGGGGATCGGGGAGCTGTTTTTT.

This rearrangement joins TRBV19 to TRBJ2-1; 9 bases agree with TRBD1. With 5 bases clipped from V and 6 bases from J, the junction kept 8 bases outside the gene matches. The CDR3 is 15 residues long. From germline, CDR1 is LNHDA and CDR2 SQIVND (reference sequence). CDR3 in amino acids: CASSPGTGSANEQFF. Here the CDR3 DNA reads TGTGCCAGTAGTCCAGGGACAGGGTCTGCCAATGAGCAGTTCTTC.

The chain employs TRBV4-3 and TRBJ1-2; D might be TRBD1 (5 bases). Germline CDR1 reads LGHNA; CDR2 reads YSLEER. With 0 bases removed from V and 3 bases from J, the gap between germline ends came to 11 bases. This CDR3 has 15 residues. The CDR3 is CASSQDGGADYGYTF. In nucleotides, the CDR3 is TGCGCCAGCAGCCAAGATGGGGGAGCGGACTATGGCTACACCTTC.

This clone was seen ten or more times. Additional DNA sequences in this sample encode the identical CDR3. V and J are TRBV19 and TRBJ1-2, with 7 bases matching TRBD1. The V and J ends lost 2 bases and 1 base, in that order; junction bases with no gene match: 4. CDR1 LNHDA and CDR2 SQIVND come from the germline V gene (reference sequence). CDR3 length: 15 amino acids. The CDR3 here is CASSIRTGDNYGYTF. The CDR3 bases are TGTGCCAGTAGTATAAGGACAGGTGATAACTATGGCTACACCTTC.

This rearrangement joins TRBV6-5 to TRBJ2-2, with D tentatively TRBD1 (6 bases). V lost 7 bases and J 6 bases, leaving 12 bases between the germline ends. This CDR3 is built from 13 residues. The germline CDR1 and CDR2 sequences are MNHEY and SVGAGI. The CDR3, as DNA: TGTGCCAGCAAGACACAGGGTCCCGGGGAGCTGTTTTTT. It is translated as CASKTQGPGELFF.

In DNA, the CDR3 is TGTGCCAGCACCGTTGAGCGGATGAACACCGGGGAGCTGTTTTTT. Protein: CASTVERMNTGELFF. This sequence joins TRBV6-5 and TRBJ2-2; a possible D gene is TRBD2 (5 bases). The germline gives CDR1 MNHEY, CDR2 SVGAGI. V lost 7 bases and J lost 1, with 13 bases in between. CDR3 length: 15 amino acids.

This clone was observed a few times. The rearrangement uses TRBV3-1 (or the pseudogene TRBV3-2) and TRBJ1-3, with unresolved D. V dropped 4 bases and J dropped 5 bases, with 9 bases sitting between them. This CDR3 spans 13 amino acids. CDR1 is LGHDT and CDR2 is YNNKEL in the germline V gene (reference sequence). CDR3 DNA sequence: TGTGCCAGCAGCCTTCAGGAAAGAAACACCATATATTTT. It translates to CASSLQERNTIYF.